These 4 T cell receptor beta chains came from one sample sequenced in a study of cytomegalovirus exposure and HLA in healthy donors. TCRdb's table, derived via immunoSEQ multiplex PCR, lists solely in-frame clones and lacks some. The profile covers tens of thousands of clones, with over 85% appearing a single time and 0.69% taken by the ten largest. The sequenced sample was PBMCs. The receptors come from a woman aged 18-35 years in good health and CMV-seronegative.

The V call is TRBV6-5, the J call TRBJ1-6; D may be TRBD1 (5 bases). This CDR3 spans 14 amino acids. Trimming removed 2 bases from V and 9 bases from J, with 11 bases in between. CDR1 and CDR2 from the germline V gene are MNHEY and SVGAGI. CDR3 amino acids: CASSYGGSFSPLHF. Written as DNA, the CDR3 is TGTGCCAGCAGTTACGGGGGGAGTTTTTCACCCCTCCACTTT.

The chain links TRBV30 to TRBJ2-1, with D perhaps matching TRBD1 (5 bases). Trimming shortened V by 8 bases and J by 0 bases, and 20 bases separated the two germline ends. The CDR3 is made up of 16 amino acids. The germline V gene has CDR1 GTSNPN and CDR2 SVGIG (reference sequence). CDR3 loop: CAQTKGAARSYNEQFF. DNA of the CDR3: TGTGCCCAAACCAAAGGGGCCGCTCGCTCCTACAATGAGCAGTTCTTC.

This chain joins TRBV7-9 and TRBJ2-3, with D perhaps TRBD1 (6 bases). The germline CDR1 and CDR2 sequences are SEHNR and FQNEAQ (reference sequence). V was shortened by 1 base and J by 4 bases, with 6 bases between the two germline ends. This CDR3 comprises 13 residues. The chain's CDR3 is CASSLGGPDTQYF. CDR3 in DNA: TGTGCCAGCAGCTTAGGGGGGCCAGATACGCAGTATTTT. The whole variable domain, filled in from reference TRBV7-9 and TRBJ2-3, reads DTGVSQNPRHKITKRGQNVTFRCDPISEHNRLYWYRQTLGQGPEFLTYFQNEAQLEKSRLLSDRFSAERPKGSFSTLEIQRTEQGDSAMYLCASSLGGPDTQYFGPGTRLTVL.

The chain is built from TRBV6-5 and TRBJ2-1, with 7 nucleotides matching TRBD2. The V segment lost 6 bases and the J segment 8 bases; nucleotides outside the gene matches: 4. Germline-derived CDR1 and CDR2 are MNHEY and SVGAGI. The CDR3 consists of 12 residues. The CDR3 is CASRRGRDEQFF. Here the CDR3 DNA reads TGTGCCAGCAGAAGAGGGAGGGATGAGCAGTTCTTC.